The 24 T cell receptor beta chains below come from one sample, sequenced in a study of PD-L1 blockade in urothelial cancer. Sample time point: peripheral blood 6 weeks after treatment start. This table comes from immunoSEQ multiplex PCR, and its TCRdb copy is limited to in-frame clones, with some not included. The data show 40,000 to 55,000 clones, roughly nine tenths seen once. The sample consisted of PBMCs, taken around atezolizumab (anti-PD-L1) treatment. Every receptor here comes from a man in his sixties or seventies with urothelial cancer.

The chain is built from TRBV5-1 and TRBJ2-1; TRBD2 matches at 9 bases. Germline CDR1 is SGHRS and CDR2 is YFSETQ. The CDR3 runs 14 residues. V dropped 0 bases and J dropped 9; count of bases not matched to a gene: 4. The CDR3 loop is CASSLGVAGVEQFF. In DNA form, the CDR3 reads TGCGCCAGCAGCTTGGGGGTAGCGGGAGTTGAGCAGTTCTTC.

In DNA, the CDR3 is TGTGCCAGCAGCTCAGTGACCTACGAGCAGTACTTC. Amino acid sequence: CASSSVTYEQYF. This chain connects TRBV7-9 to TRBJ2-7; no clear D. Germline V gene data show CDR1 as SEHNR and CDR2 as FQNEAQ (reference sequence). V was clipped by 4 bases and J by 2 bases, with 6 bases between them. This CDR3 has 12 residues. The full variable domain, with the rest looked up from reference TRBV7-9 and TRBJ2-7, is DTGVSQNPRHKITKRGQNVTFRCDPISEHNRLYWYRQTLGQGPEFLTYFQNEAQLEKSRLLSDRFSAERPKGSFSTLEIQRTEQGDSAMYLCASSSVTYEQYFGPGTRLTVT.

The V gene is TRBV7-9, the J gene TRBJ1-4; TRBD1 is a possible D gene (6 bases). The V end lost 3 bases, the J end lost 3 bases, and 8 bases lay between the germline ends. Germline V gene lookup returns CDR1 SEHNR and CDR2 FQNEAQ (reference sequence). The CDR3 covers 14 residues. The CDR3 spells CASSLTGANEKLFF. The DNA of the CDR3 is TGTGCCAGCAGCTTGACAGGAGCTAATGAAAAACTGTTTTTT.

The chain combines TRBV18 with TRBJ1-1, with D possibly TRBD1 on 6 matching bases. CDR1 KGHSH and CDR2 LQKENI come from the germline V gene. This CDR3 has 16 residues. Trimming removed 1 base at V and 6 bases at J, with 18 bases between. The CDR3 reads CASSPRRGQLFAEAFF. The DNA of the CDR3 is TGTGCCAGCTCACCACGGCGGGGGCAGTTATTCGCTGAAGCTTTCTTT.

Comments on this clone: Likely a read error: the CDR3 ends without its conserved phenylalanine or tryptophan. The limits of the CDR3 on the DNA are not certain, so only TCRdb's listed CDR3 is given. Additional DNA sequences in this sample encode the identical CDR3. The V gene is TRBV6-1, the J gene TRBJ2-7; the table calls TRBD2, which could not be checked here. The CDR3 length equals 12 residues, ends included. Germline V gene data show CDR1 as MNHNS and CDR2 as SASEGT. The chain's CDR3 is CASSDGPAEGPR.

The J gene is TRBJ1-1, the V gene TRBV11-2; TRBD1 is a possible D gene (5 bases). CDR1 is SGHAT and CDR2 is FQNNGV in the germline V gene. Trimming removed 5 bases from V and 1 base from J, with 8 bases in between. The CDR3 loop spans 13 amino acids. The CDR3 DNA is TGTGCCAGCAGCCGCGACAGGAACACTGAAGCTTTCTTT. It translates to CASSRDRNTEAFF.

The J gene is TRBJ1-2, the V gene TRBV7-9, with 7 bases that match TRBD1. J gave up 0 bases and V 2 bases, and 9 bases lay outside the gene matches. Germline V CDR1 and CDR2: SEHNR, FQNEAQ (reference sequence). This CDR3 is 17 amino acids long. CDR3 coding DNA: TGTGCCAGCAGCTTATGGGGACAGAAGGCGACTAACTATGGCTACACCTTC. Protein sequence: CASSLWGQKATNYGYTF.

The J gene is TRBJ2-1, the V gene TRBV7-8, with D possibly TRBD2 on 6 matching bases. The CDR3 loop spans 14 amino acids. The germline V and J ends were trimmed by 5 bases and 10 bases, with 18 bases remaining between them. Germline CDR1 is SGHVS and CDR2 is FQNEAQ. This chain's CDR3 is CASSVGVAEAEQFF. The CDR3 DNA reads TGTGCCAGCAGCGTAGGGGTAGCGGAGGCAGAGCAGTTCTTC.

This chain uses TRBV5-1 with TRBJ2-5; 7 nucleotides line up with TRBD1. Germline loops: CDR1 SGHRS, CDR2 YFSETQ. The V segment lost 3 bases and the J segment 3 bases; nucleotides outside the gene matches: 8. This CDR3 has 15 residues. The CDR3 coding sequence is TGCGCCAGCAGCTCCTTCTTAGGGGGCGAAGAGACCCAGTACTTC. It translates to CASSSFLGGEETQYF.

The rearrangement uses TRBV6-1 and TRBJ2-5; 8 bases are shared with TRBD1. The length of the CDR3 is 15 residues. The V segment lost 5 bases and the J segment 2 bases; nucleotides outside the gene matches: 7. CDR1 is MNHNS, CDR2 SASEGT, per germline. The CDR3 spells CASSPLGQGQETQYF. The CDR3 DNA is TGTGCCAGCAGTCCTCTCGGACAGGGACAAGAGACCCAGTACTTC.

The gene calls are TRBV2 and TRBJ2-5; 9 nucleotides align to TRBD2. V lost 6 bases to trimming and J lost 5 bases; unmatched junction nucleotides: 10. Looked up from germline, CDR1 is SNHLY and CDR2 is FYNNEI. This CDR3 region has 15 residues. The CDR3 DNA sequence: TGTGCCAGCAGCATCGGGGCGGGAGGGCACGAGACCCAGTACTTC. Translating gives CASSIGAGGHETQYF.

This sequence joins TRBV4-1 and TRBJ1-1; D call uncertain. CDR1 and CDR2 from the germline V gene are MGHRA and YSYEKL. The V gene lost 4 bases and the J gene lost 5 bases, with 17 bases spanning the gap. CDR3 size: 15 residues. The DNA of the CDR3 is TGCGCCAGCAGCCCGCCCGAGGCCCTGAGTACTGAAGCTTTCTTT. It codes for CASSPPEALSTEAFF.

This clone was picked up a small number of times. The chain recombines TRBV27 with TRBJ1-5; TRBD1 is a possible D gene (6 bases). Trimming left V 5 bases short and J 2 bases short, with 13 bases between. Germline CDR1 is MNHEY and CDR2 is SMNVEV (reference sequence). This CDR3 contains 15 residues. The CDR3 reads CASSQQGLGNQPQHF. The DNA for the CDR3 is TGTGCCAGCAGTCAACAGGGTTTGGGCAATCAGCCCCAGCATTTT.

This clone is a singleton in its sample. V and J are TRBV5-6 and TRBJ1-3, with D tentatively TRBD1 (5 bases). Looked up from germline, CDR1 is SGHDT and CDR2 is YYEEEE. V dropped 1 base and J dropped 2 bases, with 7 bases sitting between them. This CDR3 is 14 amino acids long. Written as DNA, the CDR3 is TGTGCCAGCAGCTTGTGGGGCACTGGAAACACCATATATTTT. Its translation: CASSLWGTGNTIYF.

In nucleotides, the CDR3 is TGTGCCAGCAGTTTCCCCGGCCGAGGAGCCCTCAATGAGCAGTTCTTC. Encoded protein: CASSFPGRGALNEQFF. The chain recombines TRBV6-5 with TRBJ2-1; D not resolved. Germline-derived CDR1 and CDR2 are MNHEY and SVGAGI. This CDR3 comprises 16 residues. Deletions cut 4 bases from V and 6 bases from J, with 19 bases between.

This clone has a single count. The V and J genes are TRBV19 and TRBJ2-5, with TRBD2 as a possible D gene (5 bases). This CDR3 comprises 21 residues. The germline V and J ends were trimmed by 10 bases and 11 bases, with 47 bases remaining between them. The germline gives CDR1 LNHDA, CDR2 SQIVND (reference sequence). CDR3 sequence (DNA): TGTGCCACCAAAAAAACGGTACAGACGGTAACGCATGCCGGGGAAGAGTGGGAGCAGTACTTC. It yields the protein CATKKTVQTVTHAGEEWEQYF.

This chain connects TRBV4-1 to TRBJ1-4; 7 bases agree with TRBD1. The J segment lost 4 bases and the V segment lost 0 bases, leaving 5 bases of the junction unmatched. The CDR3 has 16 amino acids. Germline CDR1 MGHRA, CDR2 YSYEKL. CDR3 region: CASSQDRGQNNEKLFF. The CDR3, as DNA: TGCGCCAGCAGCCAAGATCGGGGACAGAATAATGAAAAACTGTTTTTT.

The chain recombines TRBV14 with TRBJ2-1; 8 bases are shared with TRBD2. V gave up 0 bases and J gave up 14 bases; unmatched junction bases: 9. The CDR3 has 14 residues. Per germline, CDR1 SGHDN and CDR2 FVKESK. CDR3 sequence: CASSQDLTGGAKFF. CDR3 bases: TGTGCCAGCAGCCAAGATTTGACGGGAGGGGCAAAGTTCTTC.

This chain joins TRBV5-6 and TRBJ2-2, with unresolved D. The CDR3 has 15 amino acids. Trimming removed 0 bases from V and 1 base from J, with 7 bases in between. The germline V gene has CDR1 SGHDT and CDR2 YYEEEE. The CDR3 DNA follows: TGTGCCAGCAGCTTGGAACTTATGAACACCGGGGAGCTGTTTTTT. Translated: CASSLELMNTGELFF.

The V and J genes are TRBV5-1 and TRBJ2-1; 11 bases are a match to TRBD2. J was trimmed by 4 bases and V by 0 bases; bases with no gene match: 9. The CDR3 is 18 residues long. Germline values: CDR1 SGHRS, CDR2 YFSETQ. This chain's CDR3 is CASSLASPLAGGYNEQFF. CDR3 DNA: TGCGCCAGCAGCTTGGCCTCACCGCTAGCGGGAGGTTACAATGAGCAGTTCTTC.

The J gene is TRBJ2-5, the V gene TRBV27; D is ambiguous. Per the germline V gene, CDR1 is MNHEY and CDR2 is SMNVEV (reference sequence). V gave up 3 bases and J gave up 3 bases, with 14 bases separating them. The CDR3 runs 15 residues. The CDR3 protein is CASSLISSLKETQYF. In DNA form, the CDR3 reads TGTGCCAGCAGTTTGATCTCCTCCCTAAAAGAGACCCAGTACTTC.

Turning to this clone: One end of the junction varies from germline; a read error may be responsible. The chain combines TRBV19 with TRBJ2-7; D gene ambiguous. The CDR3 spans 13 residues. CDR1 and CDR2 (germline): LNHDA, SQIVND (reference sequence). The CDR3 sequence: CASSISGAYGQYF. In DNA, the CDR3 is TGTGCCAGTAGTATATCAGGTGCCTACGGGCAGTACTTC.

V gene TRBV19 combines with J gene TRBJ2-2; TRBD2 matches at 8 bases. Germline values: CDR1 LNHDA, CDR2 SQIVND (reference sequence). The CDR3 has 16 residues. V lost 3 bases to trimming and J lost 4 bases; unmatched junction nucleotides: 7. The CDR3 DNA is TGTGCCAGTAGTATGGGACTAGGAGCGCTCACCGGGGAGCTGTTTTTT. Translation gives CASSMGLGALTGELFF. The full variable domain, with the rest looked up from reference TRBV19 and TRBJ2-2, is DGGITQSPKYLFRKEGQNVTLSCEQNLNHDAMYWYRQDPGQGLRLIYYSQIVNDFQKGDIAEGYSVSREKKESFPLTVTSAQKNPTAFYLCASSMGLGALTGELFFGEGSRLTVL.

The CDR3 protein is CASRESGGSSYEQYF. Written as DNA, the CDR3 is TGTGCCAGTCGAGAGAGCGGGGGGTCCTCCTACGAGCAGTACTTC. The V and J genes are TRBV27 and TRBJ2-7, with 9 bases lining up with TRBD2. The CDR3 sequence is 15 residues long. The ends lost 9 bases at V and 0 bases at J; junction bases unmatched: 9. Germline V gene sequence: CDR1 MNHEY, CDR2 SMNVEV (reference sequence).